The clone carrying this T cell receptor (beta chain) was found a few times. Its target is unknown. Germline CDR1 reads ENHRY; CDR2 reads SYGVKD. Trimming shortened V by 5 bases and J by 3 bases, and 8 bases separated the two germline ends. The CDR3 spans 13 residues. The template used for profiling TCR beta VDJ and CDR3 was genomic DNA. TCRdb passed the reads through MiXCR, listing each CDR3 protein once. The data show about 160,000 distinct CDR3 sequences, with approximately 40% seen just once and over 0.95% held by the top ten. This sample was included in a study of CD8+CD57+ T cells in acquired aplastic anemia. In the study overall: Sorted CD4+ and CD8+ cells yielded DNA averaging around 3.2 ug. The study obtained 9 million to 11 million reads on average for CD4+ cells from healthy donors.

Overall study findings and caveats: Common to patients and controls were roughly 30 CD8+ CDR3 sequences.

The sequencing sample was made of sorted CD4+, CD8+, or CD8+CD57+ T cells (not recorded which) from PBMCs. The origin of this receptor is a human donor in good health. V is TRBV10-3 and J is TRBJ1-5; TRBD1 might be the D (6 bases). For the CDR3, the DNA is TGTGCCATCAGTAGGGGGGACAATCAGCCCCAGCATTTT. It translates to CAISRGDNQPQHF.